This T cell receptor beta chain emerged from a study of brain metastases from non-small cell lung cancer. Notes on the study in general: TCR repertoires overlapped largely between brain metastases and matched primaries.

TCRdb's table, derived via immunoSEQ multiplex PCR, lists solely in-frame clones and lacks some. The sample shows more than 950 clones, under 85% of them seen only once. V dropped 0 bases and J dropped 4 bases, with 23 bases sitting between them. CDR1 SGHDT and CDR2 YYEEEE come from the germline V gene. This CDR3 has 18 amino acids. Details on this clone: The antigen remains unidentified.

The sequencing sample was made of tissue from a brain metastasis. The receptor was isolated from a donor at least 40 years old with non-small cell lung cancer. This chain uses TRBV5-6 with TRBJ2-7, with D perhaps given as TRBD1 or TRBD2 (5 bases each). The CDR3 here is CASSLARGWDPLVYEQYF. The CDR3, as DNA: TGTGCCAGCAGCTTGGCCCGAGGTTGGGACCCACTTGTATACGAGCAGTACTTC.